Included here is one T cell receptor beta chain sequence, with context. This entry belongs to a study of control samples from healthy donors and cancer patients. Trimming took 5 bases from V and 2 from J; bases not matched to a gene: 14. Germline CDR1 SGHTA, CDR2 FQGTGA. CDR3 length equals 18 residues. Data came from immunoSEQ multiplex PCR; TCRdb stores just in-frame clones and leaves some out. The sample yields approximately 40,000 clones, around four fifths seen once. The sample consisted of PBMCs. The TCR was taken from an older woman with lung cancer. V usage is TRBV7-3 and J usage is TRBJ2-2, with 7 nucleotides matching TRBD2. The CDR3 protein is CASSPRAGVPTNTGELFF. The CDR3 nucleotides are TGTGCCAGCAGCCCTAGGGCGGGGGTCCCCACAAACACCGGGGAGCTGTTTTTT.